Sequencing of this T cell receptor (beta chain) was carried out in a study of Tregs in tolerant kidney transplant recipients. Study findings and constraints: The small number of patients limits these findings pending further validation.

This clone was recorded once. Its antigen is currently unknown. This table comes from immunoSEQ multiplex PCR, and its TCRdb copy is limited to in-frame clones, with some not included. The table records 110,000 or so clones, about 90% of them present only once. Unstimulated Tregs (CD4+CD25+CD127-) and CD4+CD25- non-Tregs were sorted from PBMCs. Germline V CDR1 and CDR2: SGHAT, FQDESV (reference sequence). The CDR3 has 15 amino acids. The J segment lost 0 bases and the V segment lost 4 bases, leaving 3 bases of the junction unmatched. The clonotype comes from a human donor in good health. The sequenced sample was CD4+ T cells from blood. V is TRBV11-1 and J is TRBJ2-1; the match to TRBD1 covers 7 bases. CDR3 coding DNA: TGTGCCAGCAGCTCCGACAGGGTCTCCTACAATGAGCAGTTCTTC. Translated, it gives CASSSDRVSYNEQFF.